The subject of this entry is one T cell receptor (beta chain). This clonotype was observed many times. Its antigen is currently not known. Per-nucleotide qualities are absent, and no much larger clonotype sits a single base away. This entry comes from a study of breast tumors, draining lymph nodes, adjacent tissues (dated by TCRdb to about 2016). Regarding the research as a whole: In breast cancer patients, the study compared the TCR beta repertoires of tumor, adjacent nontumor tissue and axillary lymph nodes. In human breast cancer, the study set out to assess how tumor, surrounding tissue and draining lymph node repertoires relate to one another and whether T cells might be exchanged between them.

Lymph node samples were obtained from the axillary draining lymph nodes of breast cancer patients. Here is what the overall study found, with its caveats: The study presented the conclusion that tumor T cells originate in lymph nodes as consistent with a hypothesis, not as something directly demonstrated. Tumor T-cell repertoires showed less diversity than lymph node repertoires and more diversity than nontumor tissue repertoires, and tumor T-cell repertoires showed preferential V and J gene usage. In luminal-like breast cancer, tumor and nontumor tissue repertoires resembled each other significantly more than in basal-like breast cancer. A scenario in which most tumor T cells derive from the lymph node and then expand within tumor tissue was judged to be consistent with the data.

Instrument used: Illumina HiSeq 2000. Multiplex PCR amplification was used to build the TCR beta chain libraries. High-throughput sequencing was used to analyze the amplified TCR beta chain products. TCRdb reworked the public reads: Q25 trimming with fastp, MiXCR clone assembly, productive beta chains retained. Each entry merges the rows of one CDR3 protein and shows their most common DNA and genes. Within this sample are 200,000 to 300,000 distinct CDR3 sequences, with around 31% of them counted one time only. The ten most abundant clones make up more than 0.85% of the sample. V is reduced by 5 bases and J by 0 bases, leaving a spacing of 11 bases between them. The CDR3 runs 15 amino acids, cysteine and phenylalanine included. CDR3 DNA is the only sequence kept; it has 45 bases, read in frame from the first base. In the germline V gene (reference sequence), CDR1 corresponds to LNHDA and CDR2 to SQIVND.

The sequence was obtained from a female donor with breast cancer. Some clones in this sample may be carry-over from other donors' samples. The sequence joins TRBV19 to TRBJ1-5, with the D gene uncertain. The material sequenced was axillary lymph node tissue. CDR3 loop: CASSSISNSNQPQHF. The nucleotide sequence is TGTGCCAGTAGTTCCATTTCTAATAGCAATCAGCCCCAGCATTTT.